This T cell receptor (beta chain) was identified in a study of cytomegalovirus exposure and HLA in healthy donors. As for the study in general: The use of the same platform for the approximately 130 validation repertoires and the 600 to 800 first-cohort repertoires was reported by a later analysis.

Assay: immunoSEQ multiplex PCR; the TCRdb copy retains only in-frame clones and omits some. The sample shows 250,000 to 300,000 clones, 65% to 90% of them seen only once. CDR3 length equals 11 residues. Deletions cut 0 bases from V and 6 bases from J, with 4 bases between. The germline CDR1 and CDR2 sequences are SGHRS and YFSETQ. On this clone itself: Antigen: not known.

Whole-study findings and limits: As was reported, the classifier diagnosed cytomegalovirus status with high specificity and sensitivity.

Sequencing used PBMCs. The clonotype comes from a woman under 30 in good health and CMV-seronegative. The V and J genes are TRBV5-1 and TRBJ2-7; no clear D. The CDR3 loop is CASSLESEQYF. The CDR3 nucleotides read TGCGCCAGCAGCTTGGAGAGCGAGCAGTACTTC. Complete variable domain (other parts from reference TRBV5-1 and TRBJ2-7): KAGVTQTPRYLIKTRGQQVTLSCSPISGHRSVSWYQQTPGQGLQFLFEYFSETQRNKGNFPGRFSGRQFSNSRSEMNVSTLELGDSALYLCASSLESEQYFGPGTRLTVT.